These 10 T cell receptor beta chains share one sample of origin, sequenced in a study of kidney transplant recipient with SARS-CoV-2 infection. TCRdb independently ran MiXCR on the reads; one entry per CDR3 protein. In the table there are 200,000 to 300,000 distinct CDR3 sequences, 25% to 35% of which are singletons. Sequences were derived from a blood sample, sampled at baseline and on roughly day 110 from a kidney transplant recipient. The receptors come from a young adult male patient who had COVID-19 and was a kidney transplant recipient. Some T cells may have originated in the graft donor.

Comment on this clonotype: Given a much more abundant clone one base away, this may be a read error. The chain is built from TRBV9 and TRBJ2-3; D may be TRBD2 (6 bases). CDR3 size: 16 residues. Germline V gene data show CDR1 as SGDLS and CDR2 as YYNGEE. CDR3 residues: CASGVEYGRGTDTQYF. The CDR3 bases are TGTGCCAGCGGCGTAGAGTACGGGAGAGGAACAGATACGCAGTATTTT.

This clonotype was found a few times. V is TRBV19 and J is TRBJ2-3; 7 bases are shared with TRBD1. CDR3 length equals 13 residues. CDR1 is LNHDA and CDR2 is SQIVND in the germline V gene (reference sequence). V lost 5 bases to trimming and J lost 4 bases; unmatched junction nucleotides: 3. In DNA form, the CDR3 reads TGTGCCAGTAGTGTAGGGACAGCAGATACGCAGTATTTT. This translates into CASSVGTADTQYF.

In the case of this clonotype: Being one base from a much bigger clone, this may be a read error. The conserved phenylalanine or tryptophan normally closing the CDR3 is absent here, so this likely arose from a read error. The chain uses TRBV29-1 and TRBJ1-2; D is undetermined. Germline CDR1 and CDR2: SQVTM and ANQGSEA. V shed 3 bases and J shed 4 bases, with 12 bases lying between them. The CDR3 totals 13 residues. The CDR3 loop is CSVDAGKGYGYTL. The CDR3 DNA reads as TGCAGCGTTGACGCGGGGAAGGGCTATGGCTACACCCTC.

The chain combines TRBV8-2 with TRBJ2-6. TRBV8-2 is a listed pseudogene. The CDR3 is made up of 17 amino acids. DNA for the CDR3: TGTGGCAGAGATTATAGGATAACACAAAGTCGGGCCAACGTCCTGACTTTC. It is translated as CGRDYRITQSRANVLTF.

About this clonotype itself: A much larger clone is a single base away; this may be a read error. Likely a read error: the CDR3 ends without its conserved phenylalanine or tryptophan. The gene calls are TRBV9 and TRBJ1-1, with D unclear. The V end lost 3 bases, the J end lost 8 bases, and 17 bases lay between the germline ends. The CDR3 totals 14 residues. Germline V gives CDR1 SGDLS, CDR2 YYNGEE. The chain's CDR3 is CASSARTERGEAFY. The CDR3 DNA follows: TGTGCCAGCAGCGCACGAACCGAACGGGGAGAAGCTTTCTAT.

The rearrangement joins TRBV6-7 to TRBJ1-2; D uncertain. TRBV6-7 is an ORF, with its function uncertain. The CDR3 contains 17 residues. V lost 5 bases and J 4 bases, leaving 23 bases between the germline ends. The CDR3 protein is CASSGTKRIWKTYGYTF. The CDR3 nucleotides are TGTGCCAGCAGTGGAACCAAGCGTATTTGGAAGACCTATGGCTACACCTTC.

This clonotype was picked up many times. The chain couples TRBV2 to TRBJ1-5, with D possibly matching TRBD1 (5 bases). CDR3 length: 13 residues. V was clipped by 3 bases and J by 4 bases, with 7 bases between them. CDR1 is SNHLY and CDR2 is FYNNEI in the germline V gene. CDR3 nucleotide sequence: TGTGCCAGCAGTGACGGGACGAATCAGCCCCAGCATTTT. Residues: CASSDGTNQPQHF.

This clonotype was recorded a few times. The CDR3 bases are TGTGCCAGTACCGGACTAGCGGGGAACACAGATACGCAGTATTTT. Its translation is CASTGLAGNTDTQYF. The chain is built from TRBV9 and TRBJ2-3; 12 bases match TRBD2. Germline lookup yields CDR1 SGDLS and CDR2 YYNGEE. The J segment lost 2 bases and the V segment lost 8 bases, leaving 6 bases of the junction unmatched. This CDR3 is built from 15 residues.

This clonotype was seen many times. The genes are TRBV5-8 and TRBJ1-2; unclear D gene. Trimming shortened V by 0 bases and J by 4 bases, and 7 bases separated the two germline ends. This CDR3 region has 13 residues. The germline gives CDR1 SGHTS, CDR2 YDEGEE. The CDR3 region is CASSLELSYGYTF. The DNA for the CDR3 is TGTGCCAGCAGCTTGGAATTGAGCTATGGCTACACCTTC.

In its sample, this clonotype was seen many times. The rearrangement joins TRBV3-1 to TRBJ1-1; weak D call: TRBD1 (5 bases). Germline V CDR1 and CDR2: LGHDT, YNNKEL (reference sequence). The ends were cut back, 4 bases at V and 0 bases at J, with 15 bases in the middle. The CDR3 is made up of 16 amino acids. For the CDR3, the DNA is TGTGCCAGCAGCCTTCGGATGGGGCAGATGAACACTGAAGCTTTCTTT. Protein sequence: CASSLRMGQMNTEAFF.